This TCR beta chain is drawn from a study of cytomegalovirus exposure and HLA in healthy donors. Vbeta (60) and Jbeta (13) primers were used in the PCR. Produced via immunoSEQ multiplex PCR; TCRdb's table is partial and in-frame only. The table lists 150,000 to 200,000 clones, around 63% of them singletons. Study-level results: What was likely a sequencing artifact was a cluster of highly shared sequence variants. In most subjects, TCR beta sequences reportedly gave accurate predictions of HLA-A and HLA-B alleles. Indistinguishable V segments, including TRBV6-2 and TRBV6-3, were excluded.

CDR1 is MNHNY and CDR2 is SVGAGI in the germline V gene (reference sequence). V gave up 2 bases and J gave up 6 bases, with 19 bases separating them. This CDR3 has 16 amino acids. This clone showed up just once. What it binds is not known. The sequenced sample consisted of PBMCs. The chain has TRBV6-6 and TRBJ1-2; possible D gene TRBD1, 5 bases. The sequence was collected from a woman aged 18-30 years in good health and CMV-seropositive. CDR3 DNA sequence: TGTGCCAGCAGTTACCCGAGGGCAGGGCGGGGGGATGGCTACACCTTC. As protein: CASSYPRAGRGDGYTF.